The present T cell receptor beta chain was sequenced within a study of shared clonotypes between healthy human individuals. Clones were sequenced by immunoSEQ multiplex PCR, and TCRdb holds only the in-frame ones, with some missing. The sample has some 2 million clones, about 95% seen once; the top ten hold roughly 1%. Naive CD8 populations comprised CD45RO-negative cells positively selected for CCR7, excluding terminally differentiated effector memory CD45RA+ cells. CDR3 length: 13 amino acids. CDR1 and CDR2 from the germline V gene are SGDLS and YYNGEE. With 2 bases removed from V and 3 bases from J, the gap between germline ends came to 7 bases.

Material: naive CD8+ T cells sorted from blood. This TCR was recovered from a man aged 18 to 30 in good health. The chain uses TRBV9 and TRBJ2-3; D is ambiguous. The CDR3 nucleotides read TGTGCCAGCAGCGTGCATTTTACAGATACGCAGTATTTT. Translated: CASSVHFTDTQYF.